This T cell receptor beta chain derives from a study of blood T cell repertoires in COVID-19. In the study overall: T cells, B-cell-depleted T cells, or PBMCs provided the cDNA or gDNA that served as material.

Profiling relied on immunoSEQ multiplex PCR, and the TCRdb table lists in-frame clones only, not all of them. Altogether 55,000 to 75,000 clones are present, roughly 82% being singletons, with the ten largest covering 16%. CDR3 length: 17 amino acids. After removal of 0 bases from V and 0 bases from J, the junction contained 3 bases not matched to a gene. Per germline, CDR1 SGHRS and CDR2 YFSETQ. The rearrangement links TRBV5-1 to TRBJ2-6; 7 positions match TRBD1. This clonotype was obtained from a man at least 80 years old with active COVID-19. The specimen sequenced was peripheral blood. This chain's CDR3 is CASSLDRGRSGANVLTF. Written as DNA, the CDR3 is TGCGCCAGCAGCTTGGACAGGGGCCGCTCTGGGGCCAACGTCCTGACTTTC.